This T cell receptor beta chain is from a study of blood T cell repertoires in COVID-19. About the study: COVID-19 samples collected from the United States, Italy and Spain covered acute and convalescent phases. The analysed material was cDNA or gDNA that came from T cells, B-cell-depleted T cells, or PBMCs.

This clone was detected a few times. The CDR3 is 14 residues long. The V gene's germline CDR1 is LGHDT and CDR2 YNNKEL (reference sequence). Losses at the gene ends were 5 bases for V and 4 bases for J; bases not matched to a gene: 7. Original methodology: Amplifying reference gene primers gave estimates of nucleated cell counts. Using immunoSEQ multiplex PCR, the repertoire was profiled, and TCRdb retains in-frame clones only, with some absent. From that table come the V and J calls and clone size; the DNA was used to work out D and trimming. The sample gives approximately 27,000 clones, 75% to 85% of which show up once; approximately 25% is in the top ten.

The sequenced sample was peripheral blood. This TCR came from a human donor in a cohort sampled during active COVID-19. The chain has TRBV3-1 (or the pseudogene TRBV3-2) and TRBJ1-2; 7 nucleotides agree with TRBD1. DNA of the CDR3: TGTGCCAGCAGCACGACAGGGAGGAGCTATGGCTACACCTTC. It encodes CASSTTGRSYGYTF.